The 15 T cell receptor beta chains below come from one sample, sequenced in a study of Graves' ophthalmopathy and Graves' hyperthyroidism. RNA transcripts were the source from which TCR beta CDR3 regions were amplified. The library came from an HTBI-primed first-round RT-PCR and a second-round multiplex PCR. TCRdb ran MiXCR on the multiplex PCR reads and lists one entry per CDR3 protein. The table records over 650,000 distinct CDR3 sequences, about two fifths of them present only once. Sequenced sample: peripheral blood. The receptors were sampled from an adult man with Graves' ophthalmopathy.

This clonotype occurred a few times. The chain joins TRBV19 to TRBJ1-5, with 8 positions matching TRBD1. The CDR3 runs 17 residues. V was clipped by 4 bases and J by 0 bases; unmatched bases: 8. Germline V gives CDR1 LNHDA, CDR2 SQIVND (reference sequence). Written as DNA, the CDR3 is TGTGCCAGTAGTACCCCAGCAGGGGGCGGTAGCAATCAGCCCCAGCATTTT. Amino acid sequence: CASSTPAGGGSNQPQHF.

This clonotype was detected many times. V gene TRBV7-3 combines with J gene TRBJ2-3, with D tentatively TRBD2 (5 bases). The V end was cut by 5 bases, the J end by 2 bases, with 11 bases between. The CDR3 consists of 14 residues. Per germline, CDR1 SGHTA and CDR2 FQGTGA. The CDR3 nucleotides are TGTGCCAGCAGCCCCGACGGGAACACAGATACGCAGTATTTT. Translation: CASSPDGNTDTQYF.

This clonotype was seen more than once but under ten times. Its ends do not fully match the called genes, so a read error is possible. This chain uses TRBV7-2 with TRBJ1-1, with 9 positions matching TRBD1. Germline V lookup: CDR1 SGHTA, CDR2 FQGNSA. The CDR3 extends over 16 amino acids. In DNA form, the CDR3 reads TGCGCCAGCAGCCAGGTGGGACAGGGAATCCGGACTGAAGCTTTCTTT. Its protein product is CASSQVGQGIRTEAFF.

This clonotype has more than one count but fewer than ten. J is TRBJ2-7 and V is TRBV12-5; TRBD1 might be the D (5 bases). Germline V gives CDR1 LGHNT, CDR2 FRNRAP. This CDR3 has 13 amino acids. V was pared by 2 bases and J by 2 bases, with 7 bases between. This CDR3 reads CASGLQGTYEQYF. In DNA form, the CDR3 reads TGTGCTAGTGGTTTGCAGGGCACCTACGAGCAGTACTTC.

This clonotype has ten or more counts. This chain connects TRBV7-6 to TRBJ2-2, with a tentative D call TRBD1 (6 bases). Germline V gene sequence: CDR1 SGHVS, CDR2 FNYEAQ. The CDR3 has 17 amino acids. V gave up 1 base and J gave up 4 bases, with 16 bases separating them. As DNA, the CDR3 is TGTGCCAGCAGCTTAGAAATCCGGGACACGATCACCGGGGAGCTGTTTTTT. Translating it yields CASSLEIRDTITGELFF.

This clonotype was picked up many times. The chain joins TRBV25-1 to TRBJ2-2; D tentatively reads TRBD1 or TRBD2 (5 bases each). The CDR3 totals 16 residues. The germline V gene encodes CDR1 MGHDK and CDR2 SYGVNS. Trimming cost V 2 bases and J 0 bases, with 10 bases left between them. CDR3 nucleotide sequence: TGTGCCAGCAGTGAAGTGGGACGGGCGAACACCGGGGAGCTGTTTTTT. This gives the protein CASSEVGRANTGELFF.

The CDR3 DNA sequence: TGCAGTGCTGAGGGTGGGACAGGGTACGAGCAGTACTTC. It codes for CSAEGGTGYEQYF. The V gene is TRBV20-1, the J gene TRBJ2-7; 9 bases line up with TRBD1. This CDR3 has 13 amino acids. V trimming: 5 bases; J trimming: 4 bases; junction bases outside the gene matches: 6. Germline lookup yields CDR1 DFQATT and CDR2 SNEGSKA (reference sequence).

This clonotype occurred many times. This chain links TRBV19 with TRBJ2-2; 10 nucleotides line up with TRBD2. The CDR3 has 13 residues. CDR1 and CDR2 (germline): LNHDA, SQIVND (reference sequence). The DNA of the CDR3 is TGTGCGAGCGGGAGGGCGAACACCGGGGAGCTGTTTTTT. It encodes CASGRANTGELFF.

The V and J genes are TRBV9 and TRBJ2-7, with a weak D call TRBD2 (6 bases). The CDR3 contains 15 residues. Trimming removed 0 bases at V and 3 bases at J, with 13 bases between. Germline loops: CDR1 SGDLS, CDR2 YYNGEE. CDR3 nucleotides: TGTGCCAGCAGCGTAGATGGGCGGGACCACTACGAGCAGTACTTC. Protein sequence: CASSVDGRDHYEQYF.

The chain recombines TRBV25-1 with TRBJ2-5; 9 bases agree with TRBD2. Looked up from germline, CDR1 is MGHDK and CDR2 is SYGVNS. The CDR3 is 16 residues long. With V trimmed by 1 base and J by 5 bases, 8 bases remained unmatched. The CDR3 bases are TGTGCCAGCAGTGAATCATGGCGGGAGGGCCGTGAGACCCAGTACTTC. Amino acids: CASSESWREGRETQYF.

This clonotype was detected once. A much more abundant neighbour one base away suggests this may be a read error. The V gene is TRBV19, the J gene TRBJ1-5; the D gene is possibly TRBD1 (6 bases). The CDR3 covers 17 residues. CDR1 is LNHDA, CDR2 SQIVND, per germline (reference sequence). The V end was cut by 4 bases, the J end by 0 bases, with 16 bases between. This CDR3 reads CASSTGRGGYSNQPQHF. The CDR3 region has the DNA TGTGCCAGTAGTACGGGCAGGGGCGGTTATAGCAATCAGCCCCAGCATTTT.

Only a few counts were recorded for this clonotype. This chain joins TRBV6-2 or TRBV6-3 and TRBJ1-2; D remains ambiguous. Trimming stripped 6 bases from V and 4 bases from J, with 12 bases between. Germline V gives CDR1 MNHEY, CDR2 SVGEGT. The CDR3 has 13 residues. DNA of the CDR3: TGTGCCAGCAGATCACGACGGACCTATGGCTACACCTTC. Its protein is CASRSRRTYGYTF.

This clonotype appeared many times. The CDR3 protein is CATSDLYEQYF. The CDR3 DNA is TGTGCCACCAGTGATTTGTACGAGCAGTACTTC. The chain has TRBV24-1 and TRBJ2-7; no clear D. The length of the CDR3 is 11 residues. The V gene lost 0 bases and the J gene lost 4 bases, with 0 bases spanning the gap. The germline CDR1 and CDR2 sequences are KGHDR and SFDVKD.

This clonotype appeared many times. This rearrangement joins TRBV12-3 or TRBV12-4 to TRBJ1-2; 9 nucleotides align to TRBD1. V dropped 6 bases and J dropped 2; count of bases not matched to a gene: 7. The CDR3 covers 15 residues. CDR3 nucleotides: TGTGCCAGCAGCGTTACGGGACAGGGCAACTATGGCTACACCTTC. Translated, it gives CASSVTGQGNYGYTF.

The CDR3 DNA follows: TGTGCCAGCAGTTACTCGGTGGGACTAGCGAACACCGGGGAGCTGTTTTTT. Amino acids: CASSYSVGLANTGELFF. This chain uses TRBV6-9 with TRBJ2-2, with 8 bases aligning to TRBD2. CDR3 length: 17 amino acids. After removal of 3 bases from V and 0 bases from J, the junction contained 6 bases not matched to a gene. Germline values: CDR1 MNHGY, CDR2 SVAAGI.